These 2 T cell receptor beta chains share one sample of origin, sequenced in a study of shared clonotypes between healthy human individuals. Terminally differentiated effector memory CD45RA+ cells were excluded by CCR7 positive selection of CD45RO-negative cells. Sequencing was performed with immunoSEQ multiplex PCR; in TCRdb, only in-frame clones are kept and a portion is missing. The data show hundreds of thousands of clones, around 96% seen once. Sequenced material: naive CD8+ T cells sorted from blood. These receptors were collected from a woman aged 30 to 39 in good health.

The CDR3 sequence: CASSEGQGYGYTF. The CDR3, as DNA: TGTGCCAGCAGTGAGGGACAGGGCTATGGCTACACCTTC. V is TRBV2 and J is TRBJ1-2, with 9 bases lining up with TRBD1. This CDR3 has 13 residues. With 3 bases clipped from V and 4 bases from J, the junction kept 0 bases outside the gene matches. Germline CDR1 and CDR2: SNHLY and FYNNEI.

J is TRBJ2-2 and V is TRBV10-1, with D possibly matching TRBD1 (5 bases). This CDR3 comprises 20 residues. Germline CDR1 is WNHNN and CDR2 is SYGVQD (reference sequence). V shed 5 bases and J shed 0 bases, with 25 bases lying between them. The CDR3 nucleotides read TGCGCCAGCAGTACCTTAACTGTCGAGGCTCAGGGCCCGAACACCGGGGAGCTGTTTTTT. This translates into CASSTLTVEAQGPNTGELFF.